There are a few counts of the clone carrying this T cell receptor (beta chain). What it recognizes is unknown. This specimen comes from a study of metastatic and nonmetastatic thyroid tumors. Study as a whole: Comparison of repertoires was carried out across blood and tumor or nodule tissue from malignant and benign thyroid patients.

Original data processing: Clinicopathological groups supplied CDR3 differences that were used to build a distant-metastasis classifier for papillary thyroid cancer. TCRdb re-analyzed the PCR reads through MiXCR. These V and J calls are TCRdb output, not the study's own analysis. The sample has about 25,000 clones; around an eighth are singletons. General study findings and limits: Compared with benign nodules, malignant thyroid tumors were reported to have significantly higher TCR beta diversity in both blood and tumor.

Patients had received no treatment of any kind before thyroid surgery. Trimming shortened V by 3 bases and J by 8 bases, and 20 bases separated the two germline ends. The CDR3 is 16 amino acids. Germline assignment: CDR1 ENHRY and CDR2 SYGVKD. The chain joins TRBV10-3 to TRBJ1-3; the D gene is possibly TRBD1 (5 bases). The source is a female donor with papillary thyroid cancer or a benign thyroid nodule (not recorded which). Some clones in this sample may be carry-over from other donors' samples. Sample: blood. The CDR3 DNA sequence: TGTGCCATCAGTGACCCGATGCAGGGCATAGAAGACACCATATATTTT. Its protein is CAISDPMQGIEDTIYF.